The entry below gives a single TCR beta chain sequence along with its context. The antigen it recognizes is unknown. Base qualities are not recorded, but no much larger clone differs from it by a single base. The data originate from a study of blood T cell repertoires in COVID-19 (TCRdb year 2020). Broadly, across the study: Samples from collaborators originated in the United States, Italy and Spain and spanned both the acute and convalescent phases of COVID-19. The material from the prospective study consisted of cDNA or gDNA derived from T cells, B-cell-depleted T cells, or PBMCs. The dataset comprised deeply sampled blood TCRbeta repertoires from subjects exposed to, actively infected with, or recovered from COVID-19. A freely available public database, intended as a resource for researchers studying the immune response to SARS-CoV-2, is where the repertoires were released. The samples were drawn from two sources: the first 160 participants of the ongoing ImmuneRACE study, and some 1,300 subjects contributed by 6 global collaborators. A de-identified subject ID, COVID-19 status, age in years and sex were almost always included in the sample metadata. Where HLA class I and class II types were available, the types were taken from metadata supplied by the sample provider, not from assay-based typing. Overall study results and their limits: Clinical and demographic metadata were provided uncurated, with the amount varying by source and participant.

Whole blood was collected in K2EDTA tubes by collaborating institutions according to the institutions' own protocols. Collaborator samples were shipped for TCRbeta analysis as frozen whole blood, isolated PBMCs, or DNA extracted from either sample type. TCRbeta CDR3 regions were amplified from genomic DNA using the immunoSEQ Assay, a bias-controlled multiplex PCR. The authors processed their data as follows. Within the assay, amplification of reference gene primers was used to estimate how many nucleated cells each sample contained. To quantify the absolute abundance of each unique TCRbeta CDR3 rearrangement, sequence reads were collapsed and filtered. For each sample, productive Simpson clonality was calculated by taking the square root of Simpson's diversity index across productive rearrangements. The clones in this table, taken by TCRdb from immuneACCESS, are in-frame only. Not every clone is retained; where verified, under half of the shortfall comes from an unresolved V gene, and the cause of the rest is unknown. Clone size and the V and J calls come from that table; the DNA yielded D and trimming. The sample table contains approximately 260,000 clones; only one count was recorded for roughly 80% of them. Together, the top ten hold roughly 10% of the sample.

At the junction V is shortened by 0 bases and J by 3 bases, with 13 bases in between. The CDR3 runs 15 residues from the cysteine to the phenylalanine. Only the CDR3 part of the read is kept: 45 bases, read in frame from the first base. This sequence originates from a woman of 80 years or more with acute or convalescent COVID-19. The specimen sequenced was peripheral blood. The chain was built from TRBV5-7 and TRBJ2-7, with a tentative D gene TRBD2 over 6 matching bases. TRBV5-7 is placed among ORFs of uncertain function. Read as DNA, the sequence is TGTGCCAGCAGCTTGGAATGGGGACTGAGCTACGAGCAGTACTTC. Its product reads: CASSLEWGLSYEQYF.